The 2 T cell receptor beta chains below all came from one sample that was sequenced in a study of shared clonotypes between healthy human individuals. Naive-designated CD8 cells lacked CD45RO, were positively enriched for CCR7, and omitted terminally differentiated effector memory CD45RA+ cells. TCRdb keeps only in-frame clones here, not all; method: immunoSEQ multiplex PCR. The repertoire consists of about 1,800,000 clones, with about 95% occurring once and the leading ten covering roughly 1.2%. Sequencing was performed on naive CD8+ T cells sorted from blood. These receptors were taken from a man aged 18 to 35 in good health.

V gene TRBV19 combines with J gene TRBJ2-7; D tentatively reads TRBD1 or TRBD2 (5 bases each). CDR1 and CDR2 from the germline V gene are LNHDA and SQIVND (reference sequence). Trimming cost V 5 bases and J 2 bases, with 10 bases left between them. CDR3 length: 13 residues. CDR3 residues: CASSPEGTYEQYF. The CDR3 DNA reads as TGTGCCAGTAGTCCCGAGGGGACCTACGAGCAGTACTTC. Complete variable domain (other parts from reference TRBV19 and TRBJ2-7): DGGITQSPKYLFRKEGQNVTLSCEQNLNHDAMYWYRQDPGQGLRLIYYSQIVNDFQKGDIAEGYSVSREKKESFPLTVTSAQKNPTAFYLCASSPEGTYEQYFGPGTRLTVT.

V usage is TRBV27 and J usage is TRBJ1-2; the D is unclear. Germline V gives CDR1 MNHEY, CDR2 SMNVEV (reference sequence). The CDR3 spans 13 residues. V shed 2 bases and J shed 8 bases, with 12 bases lying between them. The CDR3 DNA is TGTGCCAGCAGTTTACACCCGACGTGGGGCTACACCTTC. Its protein is CASSLHPTWGYTF.